The rows below give T cell receptor beta chains drawn from one sample of a study of blood T cell repertoires in COVID-19. Some clones are missing from TCRdb's copy, which holds only in-frame ones; the method was immunoSEQ multiplex PCR. The data show approximately 500,000 clones, roughly 89% seen once. Sequencing input: peripheral blood. These receptor sequences come from a man between 18 and 29 years old with COVID-19, enrolled during active disease. CDR3s leave out the opening cysteine and the closing phenylalanine or tryptophan. A D gene is named only where the DNA matches it firmly.

TRBJ2-3 | TRBV12-3/TRBV12-4 | . | ASSLQGTDTQY
TRBJ2-1 | TRBV18 | . | ASSRREQGYSDEQF
TRBJ1-6 | TRBV27 | TRBD1 | ASSLTRDSSYNSPLH
TRBJ2-1 | TRBV27 | TRBD2 | ASSLSPPSGGGNEQF
TRBJ1-2 | TRBV15 | . | ATNPGQSNYGYT
TRBJ2-7 | TRBV7-9 | TRBD2 | ASSFVTSDYEQY
TRBJ2-7 | TRBV13 | TRBD1 | ASSEQGDGQY
TRBJ2-7 | TRBV11-2 | . | ASSLGRDISGKVY
TRBJ1-1 | TRBV12-3/TRBV12-4 | . | ASSLRGNTEAF
TRBJ2-2 | TRBV19 | . | ASSIQGGNTGELF
TRBJ1-5 | TRBV19 | . | ASSSGRNQPQH
TRBJ2-7 | TRBV3-1/TRBV3-2 | TRBD2 | ASSHSKGLAGVEQY
TRBJ2-1 | TRBV18 | . | ASSPQLKSSYNEQF
TRBJ2-3 | TRBV5-1 | . | ASSTGTHGDTQY
TRBJ2-3 | TRBV19 | . | ASSIEQRGYTDTQY
TRBJ2-5 | TRBV5-1 | . | ASSWSSGAGQETQY
TRBJ2-5 | TRBV28 | TRBD1 | ASSRTGGGETQY
TRBJ2-3 | TRBV6-6 | . | ASTYLGDTGTDTQY
TRBJ1-4 | TRBV10-2 | . | ASSEAAVPEKLF
TRBJ1-4 | TRBV19 | . | ASSTQVGGEKLF
TRBJ2-1 | TRBV24-1 | . | ATSDRVYNEQF
TRBJ1-6 | TRBV5-6 | TRBD1 | ASSWTGGAINSPLH
TRBJ2-7 | TRBV5-5 | TRBD1 | ASSAGTGELWEQY
TRBJ2-1 | TRBV4-2 | . | ASSSRTKYNEQF
TRBJ2-5 | TRBV2 | TRBD2 | ASSDGSLAGAETQY
TRBJ2-1 | TRBV30 | . | AWSRSSYNEQF
TRBJ1-3 | TRBV9 | . | ASSARARSGNTIY
TRBJ1-2 | TRBV12-3/TRBV12-4 | . | ASSYQANYGYT
TRBJ1-1 | TRBV18 | . | ASSPDRGGNTEAF
TRBJ2-3 | TRBV5-6 | TRBD2 | ASSLVGLAGTDTQY
TRBJ1-1 | TRBV27 | . | ASRIDTLNTEAF
TRBJ1-2 | TRBV9 | . | ASSVDPWSYGYT
TRBJ2-4 | TRBV19 | . | ASSIGPKNIQY
TRBJ2-5 | TRBV6-5 | . | ASSYSGPRETQY
TRBJ2-3 | TRBV29-1 | TRBD1 | SVEETGADTQY
TRBJ1-4 | TRBV5-4 | . | ASSLGQTNEKLF
TRBJ2-3 | TRBV2 | TRBD1 | ASSPGQGATDTQY
TRBJ1-3 | TRBV6-5 | . | ASSLEGKAGNTIY
TRBJ1-2 | TRBV7-8 | . | ASSLVRAGGYT
TRBJ2-7 | TRBV7-2 | TRBD2 | ASSLAGRGYEQY
TRBJ2-5 | TRBV19 | TRBD1 | ASSTNPGTGQETQY
TRBJ1-6 | TRBV18 | . | ASSHDRNEGSPLH